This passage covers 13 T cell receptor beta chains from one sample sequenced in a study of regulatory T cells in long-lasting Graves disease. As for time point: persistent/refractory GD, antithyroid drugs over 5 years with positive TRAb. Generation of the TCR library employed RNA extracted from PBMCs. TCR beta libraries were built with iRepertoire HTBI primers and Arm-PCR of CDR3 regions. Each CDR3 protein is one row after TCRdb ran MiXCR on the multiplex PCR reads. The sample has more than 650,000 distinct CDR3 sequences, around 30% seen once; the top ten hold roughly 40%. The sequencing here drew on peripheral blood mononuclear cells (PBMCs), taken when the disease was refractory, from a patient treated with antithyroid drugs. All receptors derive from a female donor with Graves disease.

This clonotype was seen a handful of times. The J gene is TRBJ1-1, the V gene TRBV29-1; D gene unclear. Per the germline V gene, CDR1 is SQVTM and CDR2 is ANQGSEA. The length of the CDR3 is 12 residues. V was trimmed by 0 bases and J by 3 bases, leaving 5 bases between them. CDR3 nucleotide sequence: TGCAGCGTTGAAGATCGGTACACTGAAGCTTTCTTT. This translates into CSVEDRYTEAFF.

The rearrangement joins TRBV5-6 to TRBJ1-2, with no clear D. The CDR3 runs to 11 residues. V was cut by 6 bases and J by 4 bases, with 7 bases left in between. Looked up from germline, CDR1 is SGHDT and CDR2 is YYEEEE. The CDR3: CASTAAYGYTF. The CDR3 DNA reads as TGTGCCAGCACGGCGGCCTATGGCTACACCTTC.

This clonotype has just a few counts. In DNA form, the CDR3 reads TGCAGTGCTACTAGCGGGAGTCTATACGAGCAGTACTTC. Protein product: CSATSGSLYEQYF. The rearrangement joins TRBV20-1 to TRBJ2-7; TRBD2 matches at 10 bases. The junction had 4 bases not matched to a gene; V was cut back by 4 bases and J by 4 bases. CDR1 DFQATT and CDR2 SNEGSKA come from the germline V gene (reference sequence). The CDR3 runs to 13 residues.

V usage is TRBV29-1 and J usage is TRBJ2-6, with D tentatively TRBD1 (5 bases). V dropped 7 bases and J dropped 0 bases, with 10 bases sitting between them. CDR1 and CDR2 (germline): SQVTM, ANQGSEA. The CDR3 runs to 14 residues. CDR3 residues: CSAATVSGANVLTF. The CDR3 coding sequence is TGCAGCGCCGCGACAGTCTCTGGGGCCAACGTCCTGACTTTC.

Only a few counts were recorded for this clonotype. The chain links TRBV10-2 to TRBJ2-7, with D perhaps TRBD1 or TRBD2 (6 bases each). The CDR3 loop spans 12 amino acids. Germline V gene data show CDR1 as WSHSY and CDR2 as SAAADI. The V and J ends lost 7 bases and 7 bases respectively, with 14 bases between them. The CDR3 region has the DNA TGCGCCAGCACCACGGGGGCGGGGGAGCAGTACTTC. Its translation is CASTTGAGEQYF.

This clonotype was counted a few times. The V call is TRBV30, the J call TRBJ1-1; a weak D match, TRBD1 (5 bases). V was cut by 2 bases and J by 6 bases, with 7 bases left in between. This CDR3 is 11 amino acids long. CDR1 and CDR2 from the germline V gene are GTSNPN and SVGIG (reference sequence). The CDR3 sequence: CAWSLTAEAFF. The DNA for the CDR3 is TGTGCCTGGAGTCTGACAGCTGAAGCTTTCTTT.

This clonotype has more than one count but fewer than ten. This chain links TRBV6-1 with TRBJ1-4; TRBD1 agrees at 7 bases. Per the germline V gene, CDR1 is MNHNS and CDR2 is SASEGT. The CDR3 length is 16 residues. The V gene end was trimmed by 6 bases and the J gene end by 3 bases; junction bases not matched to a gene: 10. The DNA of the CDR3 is TGTGCCAGCAGGATAAGCTTTGGGACAGCTAATGAAAAACTGTTTTTT. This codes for CASRISFGTANEKLFF.

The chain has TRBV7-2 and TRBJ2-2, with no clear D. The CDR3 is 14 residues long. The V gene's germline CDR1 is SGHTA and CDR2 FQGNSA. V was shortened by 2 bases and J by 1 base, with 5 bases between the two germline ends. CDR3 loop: CASSLYKNTGELFF. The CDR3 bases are TGTGCCAGCAGCTTATACAAGAACACCGGGGAGCTGTTTTTT.

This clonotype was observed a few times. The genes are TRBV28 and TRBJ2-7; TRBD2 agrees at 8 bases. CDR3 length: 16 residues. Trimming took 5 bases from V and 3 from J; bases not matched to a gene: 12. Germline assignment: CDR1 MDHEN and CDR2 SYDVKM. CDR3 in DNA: TGTGCCAGCAGTATCTCGACTAGCGCCGATTACTACGAGCAGTACTTC. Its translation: CASSISTSADYYEQYF.

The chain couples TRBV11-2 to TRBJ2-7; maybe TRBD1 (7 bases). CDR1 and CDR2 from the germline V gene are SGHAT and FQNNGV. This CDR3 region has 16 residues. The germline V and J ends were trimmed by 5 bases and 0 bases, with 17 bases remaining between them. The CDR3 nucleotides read TGTGCCAGCAGCAACAGGGGACAGACTAGCTCCTACGAGCAGTACTTC. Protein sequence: CASSNRGQTSSYEQYF.

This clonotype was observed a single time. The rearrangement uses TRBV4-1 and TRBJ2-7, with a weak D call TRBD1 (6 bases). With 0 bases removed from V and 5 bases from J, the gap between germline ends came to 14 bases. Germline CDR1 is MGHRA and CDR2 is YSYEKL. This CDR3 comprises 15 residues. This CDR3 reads CASSQDRGKGNEQYF. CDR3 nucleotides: TGCGCCAGCAGCCAAGATAGGGGGAAAGGGAACGAGCAGTACTTC.

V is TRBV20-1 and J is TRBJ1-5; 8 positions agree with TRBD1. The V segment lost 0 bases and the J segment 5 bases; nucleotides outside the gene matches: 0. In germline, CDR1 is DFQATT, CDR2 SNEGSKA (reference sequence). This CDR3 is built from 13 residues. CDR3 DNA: TGCAGTGCTAGAGAACAGGGGGATCAGCCCCAGCATTTT. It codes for CSAREQGDQPQHF.

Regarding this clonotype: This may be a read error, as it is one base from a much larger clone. For the CDR3, the DNA is TGTGCCAGCAGCTTGGGGGGCAGGAAATTCAGACCTGAAGCTTTCTTT. Amino acids: CASSLGGRKFRPEAFF. This chain connects TRBV11-2 to TRBJ1-1; maybe TRBD1 (6 bases). Germline lookup yields CDR1 SGHAT and CDR2 FQNNGV. Trimming stripped 3 bases from V and 6 bases from J, with 20 bases between. This CDR3 region has 16 residues.